These 29 T cell receptor beta chains share one sample of origin, sequenced in a study of T cell responses to AZD1222 COVID-19 vaccine. Method: immunoSEQ multiplex PCR; TCRdb's copy keeps in-frame clones and lacks some. The profile shows roughly 100,000 clones, 85% to 90% of them singletons. The input for sequencing was peripheral blood, taken on day 0 of AZD1222 vaccination. These receptors originate from an adult in good health.

The V call is TRBV6-5, the J call TRBJ1-1; D possibly corresponds to TRBD1 (5 bases). This CDR3 region has 13 residues. With 8 bases removed from V and 1 base from J, the gap between germline ends came to 11 bases. Germline CDR1 and CDR2: MNHEY and SVGAGI. CDR3 DNA sequence: TGTGCCAGCGCTTCCCAGGGGAACACTGAAGCTTTCTTT. Translation gives CASASQGNTEAFF.

This chain uses TRBV6-1 with TRBJ2-3; 11 bases align to TRBD2. J gave up 5 bases and V 3 bases, and 4 bases lay outside the gene matches. The CDR3 has 15 residues. Germline CDR1 is MNHNS and CDR2 is SASEGT. The CDR3 DNA reads as TGTGCCAGCAGTGAGCTAGCGGGGGGTGGAGATACGCAGTATTTT. Amino acid sequence: CASSELAGGGDTQYF.

The rearrangement uses TRBV10-1 and TRBJ2-1, with D hard to call. CDR1 is WNHNN and CDR2 is SYGVQD in the germline V gene (reference sequence). V lost 2 bases and J lost 6, with 8 bases in between. The CDR3 covers 13 residues. In nucleotides, the CDR3 is TGCGCCAGCAGTGAGCTCGTTTCCAATGAGCAGTTCTTC. Translation: CASSELVSNEQFF.

The rearrangement links TRBV24-1 to TRBJ2-7, with 9 positions matching TRBD1. Trimming cost V 4 bases and J 3 bases; bases outside gene matches: 9. The CDR3 sequence is 16 residues long. Looked up from germline, CDR1 is KGHDR and CDR2 is SFDVKD. The CDR3 spells CATSDNRQGGDYEQYF. The CDR3 DNA sequence: TGTGCCACCAGTGACAACAGACAGGGGGGTGACTACGAGCAGTACTTC.

The chain carries TRBV29-1 and TRBJ1-2; a possible D gene is TRBD1 (5 bases). The V gene lost 4 bases and the J gene lost 7 bases, with 10 bases spanning the gap. The CDR3 totals 11 residues. Per germline, CDR1 SQVTM and CDR2 ANQGSEA. As DNA, the CDR3 is TGCAGCGTTGGTCAGGGTATTGGCTACACCTTC. This encodes CSVGQGIGYTF.

V gene TRBV4-3 combines with J gene TRBJ1-1; D is possibly TRBD1 (6 bases). Per germline, CDR1 LGHNA and CDR2 YSLEER. The CDR3 runs to 13 residues. Trimming shortened V by 1 base and J by 8 bases, and 11 bases separated the two germline ends. The CDR3 nucleotides read TGCGCCAGCAGCCAAGGACAGGAGTCCGAAGCTTTCTTT. Residues: CASSQGQESEAFF.

The V gene is TRBV5-6, the J gene TRBJ1-2; 10 bases agree with TRBD1. The length of the CDR3 is 14 residues. Trimming cost V 4 bases and J 6 bases; bases outside gene matches: 6. Germline V gives CDR1 SGHDT, CDR2 YYEEEE. The DNA for the CDR3 is TGTGCCAGCAGCCCGGACAGGGGGAAGGATGGCTACACCTTC. This gives the protein CASSPDRGKDGYTF. The full variable domain, completed using reference TRBV5-6 and TRBJ1-2, is DAGVTQSPTHLIKTRGQQVTLRCSPKSGHDTVSWYQQALGQGPQFIFQYYEEEERQRGNFPDRFSGHQFPNYSSELNVNALLLGDSALYLCASSPDRGKDGYTFGSGTRLTVV.

The chain uses TRBV15 and TRBJ2-3; maybe TRBD2 (6 bases). CDR3 size: 18 residues. CDR1 and CDR2 from the germline V gene are LNHNV and YYDKDF (reference sequence). Between the trimmed V and J ends, which lost 1 base and 2 bases, there was a span of 19 bases. The CDR3 region has the DNA TGTGCCACCAGCAGAGTTATGGGCGGGGTTCACCACACAGATACGCAGTATTTT. It yields the protein CATSRVMGGVHHTDTQYF.

The chain joins TRBV3-1 (or the pseudogene TRBV3-2) to TRBJ2-3; 8 nucleotides agree with TRBD2. Germline values: CDR1 LGHDT, CDR2 YNNKEL (reference sequence). The CDR3 is 16 amino acids. V lost 3 bases to trimming and J lost 0 bases; unmatched junction nucleotides: 5. This chain's CDR3 is CASSQISGASTDTQYF. CDR3 DNA sequence: TGTGCCAGCAGCCAGATTAGCGGGGCAAGCACAGATACGCAGTATTTT.

CDR3 in DNA: TGTGCCATCAGTGAGGTCCCTTCGGAAAAACTGTTTTTT. Its translation is CAISEVPSEKLFF. The chain recombines TRBV10-3 with TRBJ1-4, with D hard to call. Germline V gene sequence: CDR1 ENHRY, CDR2 SYGVKD. The V gene lost 2 bases and the J gene lost 8 bases, with 9 bases spanning the gap. CDR3 length: 13 amino acids.

The chain has TRBV28 and TRBJ2-3, with 8 bases aligning to TRBD2. V gave up 7 bases and J gave up 8 bases; unmatched junction bases: 8. The CDR3 has 13 residues. Germline loops: CDR1 MDHEN, CDR2 SYDVKM. The CDR3 loop is CASTRTSLPTQYF. DNA of the CDR3: TGTGCCAGCACCAGGACTAGCCTCCCTACGCAGTATTTT.

The chain joins TRBV2 to TRBJ1-4; D gene unclear. The ends were cut back, 10 bases at V and 8 bases at J, with 11 bases in the middle. Germline V gene lookup returns CDR1 SNHLY and CDR2 FYNNEI. The CDR3 has 11 amino acids. CDR3 nucleotides: TGTGCCACCCAGACGGGGGAAAAACTGTTTTTT. Its translation: CATQTGEKLFF.

The rearrangement joins TRBV10-2 to TRBJ2-1; TRBD2 agrees at 10 bases. Germline loops: CDR1 WSHSY, CDR2 SAAADI. The CDR3 runs 15 residues. The trim removed 6 bases at V and 6 bases at J, leaving 8 bases unmatched. CDR3 coding DNA: TGCGCCAGCAGGGCTAGCGGGGGCCTTCTCAATGAGCAGTTCTTC. This gives the protein CASRASGGLLNEQFF.

The chain recombines TRBV6-6 with TRBJ2-7; no reliable D call. V dropped 8 bases and J dropped 6 bases, with 11 bases sitting between them. CDR3 length: 11 amino acids. Germline CDR1 is MNHNY and CDR2 is SVGAGI (reference sequence). The CDR3 region has the DNA TGTGCCAGCCGAAAGGCAGTCGAGCAGTACTTC. Amino acids: CASRKAVEQYF.

The chain recombines TRBV5-1 with TRBJ2-3, with D hard to call. CDR1 is SGHRS, CDR2 YFSETQ, per germline. This CDR3 region has 14 residues. V was trimmed by 4 bases and J by 0 bases, leaving 9 bases between them. Here the CDR3 DNA reads TGCGCCAGCAGCCTCATGATCAGCACAGATACGCAGTATTTT. Translating it yields CASSLMISTDTQYF.

This rearrangement joins TRBV11-2 to TRBJ2-7; either TRBD1 or TRBD2 may supply D (5 bases each). V lost 4 bases, J lost 7 bases, and 11 bases lay in between. Germline V gene sequence: CDR1 SGHAT, CDR2 FQNNGV. The CDR3 length is 12 residues. CDR3 nucleotides: TGTGCCAGCAGCTCGGGACCCCAGGAGCAGTACTTC. Its translation: CASSSGPQEQYF.

V gene TRBV11-2 combines with J gene TRBJ2-7, with a possible D match to TRBD2 (6 bases). Germline loops: CDR1 SGHAT, CDR2 FQNNGV. Deletions cut 5 bases from V and 4 bases from J, with 15 bases between. This CDR3 has 14 residues. The DNA of the CDR3 is TGTGCCAGCAGCAAGCCGGGAGCCAGGTACGAGCAGTACTTC. Translated, it gives CASSKPGARYEQYF.

The rearrangement joins TRBV4-3 to TRBJ1-2, with 7 bases identical to TRBD1. The CDR3 is made up of 15 amino acids. Germline CDR1 LGHNA, CDR2 YSLEER. V trimming: 0 bases; J trimming: 4 bases; junction bases outside the gene matches: 5. The CDR3 here is CASSQELTGSYGYTF. The CDR3 DNA reads as TGCGCCAGCAGCCAAGAGTTGACAGGGTCCTATGGCTACACCTTC.

This clone came up once. The V gene is TRBV7-6, the J gene TRBJ2-7; D is unclear. CDR3 size: 14 residues. V was pared by 5 bases and J by 1 base, with 12 bases between. The germline V gene encodes CDR1 SGHVS and CDR2 FNYEAQ. CDR3 amino acids: CASSQEARSYEQYF. CDR3 nucleotides: TGTGCCAGCAGCCAGGAAGCCAGGTCCTACGAGCAGTACTTC.

The chain recombines TRBV9 with TRBJ2-3; a possible D gene is TRBD2 (7 bases). V lost 4 bases and J 4 bases, leaving 19 bases between the germline ends. In germline, CDR1 is SGDLS, CDR2 YYNGEE. The CDR3 spans 16 residues. The CDR3 DNA sequence: TGTGCCAGCAGCCAACTATCCGGGGGGCCATCAGATACGCAGTATTTT. Its translation is CASSQLSGGPSDTQYF.

This sequence joins TRBV30 and TRBJ1-1; D ambiguous. The CDR3 covers 14 residues. The V gene's germline CDR1 is GTSNPN and CDR2 SVGIG (reference sequence). V dropped 4 bases and J dropped 0 bases, with 12 bases sitting between them. CDR3 DNA: TGTGCCTGGAATCCGGACGGTATGAACACTGAAGCTTTCTTT. This gives the protein CAWNPDGMNTEAFF.

This rearrangement joins TRBV7-2 to TRBJ1-2; D possibly corresponds to TRBD1 (5 bases). Per the germline V gene, CDR1 is SGHTA and CDR2 is FQGNSA. This CDR3 spans 13 amino acids. Trimming pared 4 bases from V and 2 bases from J, leaving 8 bases between. CDR3 in amino acids: CASSSRVNYGYTF. The CDR3 DNA follows: TGTGCCAGCAGCTCCAGGGTGAACTATGGCTACACCTTC. Full variable domain (missing parts from reference TRBV7-2 and TRBJ1-2): GAGVSQSPSNKVTEKGKDVELRCDPISGHTALYWYRQSLGQGLEFLIYFQGNSAPDKSGLPSDRFSAERTGGSVSTLTIQRTQQEDSAVYLCASSSRVNYGYTFGSGTRLTVV.

This rearrangement joins TRBV5-5 to TRBJ1-2, with 9 bases lining up with TRBD1. CDR3 length: 13 residues. CDR1 and CDR2 (germline): SGHKS, YYEKEE (reference sequence). Trimming at V came to 5 bases and at J to 6 bases, leaving 5 bases not matched to a gene. This CDR3 is CASRPTGGHGYTF. For the CDR3, the DNA is TGTGCCAGCAGGCCTACAGGGGGCCATGGCTACACCTTC.

The rearrangement links TRBV11-2 to TRBJ1-2, with D possibly matching TRBD1 (6 bases). There are 18 residues in the CDR3. Germline V lookup: CDR1 SGHAT, CDR2 FQNNGV. Trimming pared 0 bases from V and 6 bases from J, leaving 23 bases between. The CDR3, as DNA: TGTGCCAGCAGCTTAGATCGGACAGTAAGCACGGGTCGCGATGGCTACACCTTC. Translating it yields CASSLDRTVSTGRDGYTF.

The J gene is TRBJ2-7, the V gene TRBV4-1; D is ambiguous. The CDR3 totals 13 residues. V lost 2 bases, J lost 2 bases, and 7 bases lay in between. Germline V gene lookup returns CDR1 MGHRA and CDR2 YSYEKL. In nucleotides, the CDR3 is TGCGCCAGCAGCCAATTAGTTCCCTACGAGCAGTACTTC. This encodes CASSQLVPYEQYF.

The chain links TRBV3-1 (or the pseudogene TRBV3-2) to TRBJ1-2; D uncertain. CDR1 is LGHDT, CDR2 YNNKEL, per germline (reference sequence). The CDR3 is made up of 14 amino acids. Trimming took 1 base from V and 4 from J, leaving 10 bases between them. The CDR3 DNA is TGTGCCAGCAGCCAAGTTTACGCGTCCTATGGCTACACCTTC. Its protein is CASSQVYASYGYTF.

The genes are TRBV4-3 and TRBJ1-1, with D unresolved. Trimming stripped 0 bases from V and 4 bases from J, with 6 bases between. This CDR3 is 13 amino acids long. The germline gives CDR1 LGHNA, CDR2 YSLEER. The CDR3 DNA follows: TGCGCCAGCAGCCAAGATCGGGGCACTGAAGCTTTCTTT. Residues: CASSQDRGTEAFF.

The rearrangement uses TRBV6-1 and TRBJ2-5, with TRBD2 identical over 9 bases. The CDR3 contains 19 residues. CDR1 and CDR2 (germline): MNHNS, SASEGT. V dropped 1 base and J dropped 5; count of bases not matched to a gene: 17. CDR3 amino acids: CASSEEDRRGLAGWETQYF. For the CDR3, the DNA is TGTGCCAGCAGTGAAGAAGATAGGAGAGGGCTAGCGGGGTGGGAGACCCAGTACTTC.

The chain recombines TRBV5-1 with TRBJ2-3; tentatively, D is TRBD2 (5 bases). The CDR3 is 13 amino acids. The V gene lost 4 bases and the J gene lost 1 base, with 7 bases spanning the gap. CDR1 is SGHRS, CDR2 YFSETQ, per germline. The CDR3 sequence: CASSEAGTDTQYF. The CDR3 region has the DNA TGCGCCAGCAGCGAAGCGGGCACAGATACGCAGTATTTT.